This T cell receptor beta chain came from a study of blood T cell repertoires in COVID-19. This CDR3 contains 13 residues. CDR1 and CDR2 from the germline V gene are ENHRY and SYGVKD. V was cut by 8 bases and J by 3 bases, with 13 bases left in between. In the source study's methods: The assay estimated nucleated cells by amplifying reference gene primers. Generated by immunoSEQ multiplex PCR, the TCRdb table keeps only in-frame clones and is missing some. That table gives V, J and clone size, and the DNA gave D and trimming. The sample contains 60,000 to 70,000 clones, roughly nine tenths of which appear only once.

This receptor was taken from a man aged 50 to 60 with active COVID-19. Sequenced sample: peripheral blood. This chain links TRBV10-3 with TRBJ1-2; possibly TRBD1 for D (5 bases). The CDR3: CAIRGASDYGYTF. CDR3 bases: TGTGCCATCCGCGGGGCGTCCGACTATGGCTACACCTTC.